Included here is one TCR beta chain sequence, with context. Sequenced by immunoSEQ multiplex PCR; TCRdb stores in-frame clones only, minus some. The table has about 16,000 clones, about 95% seen once. This entry is derived from a study of a mutant IDH1 vaccine in newly diagnosed glioma. The V gene lost 1 base and the J gene lost 7 bases, with 11 bases spanning the gap. From germline, CDR1 is SGHTA and CDR2 FQGNSA. The CDR3 is 14 residues long. As to time point: baseline, week 1 (first vaccination visit). As to treatment: pre-vaccination baseline after standard-of-care therapy. Here the sequenced sample was peripheral blood mononuclear cells (PBMCs), taken from a glioma patient treated with radiotherapy, temozolomide or both. J is TRBJ2-1 and V is TRBV7-2; D possibly matches TRBD1 or TRBD2 (5 bases each). The source is a woman younger than 35 with glioma. Some clones in this sample may be carry-over from other donors' samples. Written as DNA, the CDR3 is TGTGCCAGCAGCTTAGGCTGGGGGTTGAATGAGCAGTTCTTC. Its protein product is CASSLGWGLNEQFF.